Below are 22 T cell receptor beta chains sequenced from a single sample in a study of OX40 agonist ivuxolimab in advanced cancers. Profiling relied on immunoSEQ multiplex PCR, and the TCRdb table lists in-frame clones only, not all of them. This sample has fewer than 25,000 clones; roughly 85% occur once, and the top ten carry approximately 15%. This sample comprised CD4+ or CD8+ T cells sorted from blood, obtained in a trial of the OX40 agonist ivuxolimab. The receptors shown here come from an adult with an advanced solid tumor such as melanoma, head and neck, liver or kidney cancer.

The rearrangement joins TRBV7-6 to TRBJ2-7; 10 nucleotides agree with TRBD2. The V and J ends lost 5 bases and 4 bases, in that order; junction bases with no gene match: 8. This CDR3 is 15 amino acids long. In germline, CDR1 is SGHVS, CDR2 FNYEAQ. The CDR3 DNA follows: TGTGCCAGCAGCAGAGCTAGCGGGAGCGTTTACGAGCAGTACTTC. Translated, it gives CASSRASGSVYEQYF.

This rearrangement joins TRBV7-9 to TRBJ1-2; 8 bases fit TRBD1. V trimming: 5 bases; J trimming: 2 bases; junction bases outside the gene matches: 7. Germline V gene sequence: CDR1 SEHNR, CDR2 FQNEAQ (reference sequence). This CDR3 comprises 15 residues. DNA of the CDR3: TGTGCCAGCAGCGAGGGACAGGCGAAAAACTATGGCTACACCTTC. It encodes CASSEGQAKNYGYTF.

The chain joins TRBV19 to TRBJ2-7; no clear D gene. From germline, CDR1 is LNHDA and CDR2 SQIVND (reference sequence). This CDR3 has 14 amino acids. Trimming pared 6 bases from V and 1 base from J, leaving 13 bases between. The CDR3 is CASRPGWGSYEQYF. Here the CDR3 DNA reads TGTGCCAGTAGACCAGGTTGGGGTTCCTACGAGCAGTACTTC.

CDR3 DNA sequence: TGTGCCAGCAGCTTAGATAATTCGGCGTGGGAGACCCAGTACTTC. This codes for CASSLDNSAWETQYF. The chain recombines TRBV11-2 with TRBJ2-5; D call uncertain. Trimming shortened V by 0 bases and J by 5 bases, and 13 bases separated the two germline ends. This CDR3 is built from 15 residues. Germline V CDR1 and CDR2: SGHAT, FQNNGV.

This chain joins TRBV2 and TRBJ1-5, with 8 bases fitting TRBD1. Germline lookup yields CDR1 SNHLY and CDR2 FYNNEI. The CDR3 spans 13 residues. Trimming removed 8 bases from V and 3 bases from J; junction bases left unmatched: 3. The CDR3 protein is CASRDRFNQPQHF. Written as DNA, the CDR3 is TGTGCCAGCCGGGACAGGTTCAATCAGCCCCAGCATTTT. The full variable domain, in which reference TRBV2 and TRBJ1-5 provide the parts outside the CDR3, is EPEVTQTPSHQVTQMGQEVILRCVPISNHLYFYWYRQILGQKVEFLVSFYNNEISEKSEIFDDQFSVERPDGSNFTLKIRSTKLEDSAMYFCASRDRFNQPQHFGDGTRLSIL.

The chain has TRBV3-2 and TRBJ2-7; the DNA was not compared with TRBD2, the D call given in the table. TRBV3-2 is labeled a pseudogene. CDR3 size: 8 residues. The chain's CDR3 is CASSHSPF. DNA of the CDR3: TGTGCCAGCAGCCACTCCCCTTTT.

The chain carries TRBV19 and TRBJ1-5, with 10 bases matching TRBD1. Germline V gives CDR1 LNHDA, CDR2 SQIVND (reference sequence). CDR3 length: 16 amino acids. The trim removed 5 bases at V and 6 bases at J, leaving 10 bases unmatched. This CDR3 reads CASSPLPGQGTQPQHF. Here the CDR3 DNA reads TGTGCCAGTAGTCCACTACCGGGACAGGGGACTCAGCCCCAGCATTTT.

CDR3 protein: CASTFYPTVNTEAFF. CDR3 bases: TGTGCCAGCACCTTTTACCCGACAGTGAACACTGAAGCTTTCTTT. This rearrangement joins TRBV21-1 to TRBJ1-1; the D call in the table, TRBD1, was not verified against the DNA. TRBV21-1 is shown as a pseudogene. CDR3 length: 15 amino acids.

The chain joins TRBV5-8 to TRBJ2-2; 9 positions agree with TRBD1. Looked up from germline, CDR1 is SGHTS and CDR2 is YDEGEE. The CDR3 has 17 amino acids. J gave up 3 bases and V 2 bases, and 8 bases lay outside the gene matches. The CDR3 DNA reads TGTGCCAGCAGCTTTTTTTCCGGGACAGGGCACACCGGGGAGCTGTTTTTT. Its translation is CASSFFSGTGHTGELFF.

The V and J genes are TRBV7-2 and TRBJ2-7; no clear D. V lost 6 bases and J lost 0, with 21 bases in between. This CDR3 is built from 17 residues. The germline CDR1 and CDR2 sequences are SGHTA and FQGNSA. CDR3 sequence (DNA): TGTGCCAGCAGTCGAACCTCTGGCGGTAGGAGCTCCTACGAGCAGTACTTC. Amino acids: CASSRTSGGRSSYEQYF.

The chain employs TRBV13 and TRBJ2-7; no definite D call. V was pared by 4 bases and J by 6 bases, with 16 bases between. The CDR3 spans 14 residues. From germline, CDR1 is PRHDT and CDR2 FYEKMQ (reference sequence). For the CDR3, the DNA is TGTGCCAGCAGCTCCGTGAAAGGGCCCCGCGAGCAGTACTTC. Its protein product is CASSSVKGPREQYF.

The chain combines TRBV19 with TRBJ2-3; the D gene is possibly TRBD1 (6 bases). CDR1 and CDR2 from the germline V gene are LNHDA and SQIVND (reference sequence). The length of the CDR3 is 15 residues. V was shortened by 3 bases and J by 4 bases, with 14 bases between the two germline ends. DNA of the CDR3: TGTGCCAGTAGTATCCTAGGGGGTAGGTCAGATACGCAGTATTTT. Amino acid sequence: CASSILGGRSDTQYF.

V usage is TRBV10-3 and J usage is TRBJ2-2, with 12 bases that match TRBD2. Germline V gives CDR1 ENHRY, CDR2 SYGVKD. V lost 3 bases and J lost 0; bases outside the gene matches: 5. This CDR3 contains 18 residues. DNA for the CDR3: TGTGCCATCAGTGACCGACTAGCGGGAGTGGCGAACACCGGGGAGCTGTTTTTT. Its protein is CAISDRLAGVANTGELFF.

This chain links TRBV5-4 with TRBJ1-3; TRBD1 matches 7 bases. CDR3 length: 16 residues. Germline CDR1 is SGHNT and CDR2 is YYREEE (reference sequence). J was trimmed by 4 bases and V by 2 bases; bases with no gene match: 9. CDR3 coding DNA: TGTGCCAGCAGCTTACACCCTACAGGGGTCGGAAACACCATATATTTT. It encodes CASSLHPTGVGNTIYF.

The V call is TRBV5-1, the J call TRBJ2-7; 10 bases agree with TRBD1. V dropped 3 bases and J dropped 4; count of bases not matched to a gene: 7. This CDR3 contains 15 residues. CDR1 and CDR2 from the germline V gene are SGHRS and YFSETQ. CDR3 nucleotide sequence: TGCGCCAGCAGCTCCACGACAGGGGGCAAGTACGAGCAGTACTTC. This gives the protein CASSSTTGGKYEQYF.

The chain carries TRBV9 and TRBJ2-1; TRBD2 matches 14 bases. The V and J ends lost 4 bases and 7 bases, in that order; junction bases with no gene match: 7. Germline loops: CDR1 SGDLS, CDR2 YYNGEE. The CDR3 sequence is 16 residues long. CDR3 residues: CASSLGLAGGLNEQFF. CDR3 in DNA: TGTGCCAGCAGCTTAGGACTAGCGGGAGGTTTGAATGAGCAGTTCTTC.

The chain joins TRBV7-2 to TRBJ1-1; unclear D gene. V was shortened by 8 bases and J by 0 bases, with 7 bases between the two germline ends. CDR1 and CDR2 from the germline V gene are SGHTA and FQGNSA. CDR3 length: 12 amino acids. CDR3 in amino acids: CASARVNTEAFF. The CDR3 region has the DNA TGTGCCAGCGCTCGGGTGAACACTGAAGCTTTCTTT.

The chain employs TRBV6-5 and TRBJ2-5, with D perhaps TRBD1 or TRBD2 (5 bases each). The V gene's germline CDR1 is MNHEY and CDR2 SVGAGI. Trimming pared 0 bases from V and 7 bases from J, leaving 12 bases between. The CDR3 sequence is 14 residues long. CDR3 in DNA: TGTGCCAGCAGTTACTCCGGACATGGGGGGACCCAGTACTTC. It codes for CASSYSGHGGTQYF.

This sequence joins TRBV5-1 and TRBJ2-1, with D perhaps TRBD1 or TRBD2 (5 bases each). The CDR3 has 13 amino acids. The germline CDR1 and CDR2 sequences are SGHRS and YFSETQ. V gave up 1 base and J gave up 10 bases, with 12 bases separating them. For the CDR3, the DNA is TGCGCCAGCAGCTTGTTTCAGGGACGGGAGCAGTTCTTC. Translated: CASSLFQGREQFF.

On this clone itself: Different DNA sequences within this sample yield the same CDR3. This chain connects TRBV7-8 to TRBJ1-2; D is ambiguous. V dropped 5 bases and J dropped 2 bases, with 9 bases sitting between them. The V gene's germline CDR1 is SGHVS and CDR2 FQNEAQ. The CDR3 runs to 13 residues. Written as DNA, the CDR3 is TGTGCCAGCAGCGTAGGGCAAAACTATGGCTACACCTTC. Protein product: CASSVGQNYGYTF.

The chain links TRBV2 to TRBJ1-5; D might be TRBD1 (5 bases). Trimming stripped 4 bases from V and 0 bases from J, with 10 bases between. CDR1 and CDR2 from the germline V gene are SNHLY and FYNNEI. The CDR3 runs 15 residues. This CDR3 is CASSGGRNSNQPQHF. The CDR3 nucleotides are TGTGCCAGCAGTGGGGGACGGAATAGCAATCAGCCCCAGCATTTT.

The table lists this clone with a few counts. The genes are TRBV11-2 and TRBJ2-7; D unresolved. The germline V gene has CDR1 SGHAT and CDR2 FQNNGV. CDR3 length: 14 residues. V lost 3 bases and J lost 3, with 12 bases in between. The CDR3 sequence: CASSFFQLGYEQYF. The CDR3 DNA is TGTGCCAGCAGCTTCTTTCAATTAGGCTACGAGCAGTACTTC. Supplemented by reference TRBV11-2 and TRBJ2-7, the full variable domain reads EAGVAQSPRYKIIEKRQSVAFWCNPISGHATLYWYQQILGQGPKLLIQFQNNGVVDDSQLPKDRFSAERLKGVDSTLKIQPAKLEDSAVYLCASSFFQLGYEQYFGPGTRLTVT.